Sequencing of this TCR beta chain was carried out in a study of PD-L1 blockade in urothelial cancer. V lost 4 bases and J lost 3; bases outside the gene matches: 12. The CDR3 loop spans 17 amino acids. Per the germline V gene, CDR1 is SGHNT and CDR2 is YYREEE (reference sequence). The time point denotes: peripheral blood 6 weeks after treatment start. Profiling relied on immunoSEQ multiplex PCR, and the TCRdb table lists in-frame clones only, not all of them. This table has around 100,000 clones, 91% appearing once. The receptor was isolated from a man in his 60s with urothelial cancer. This specimen consisted of PBMCs, obtained around atezolizumab (anti-PD-L1) treatment. The chain carries TRBV5-4 and TRBJ2-7; TRBD2 matches at 11 bases. CDR3 bases: TGTGCCAGCAGCAGCGTCTCCGGGACTAGCGGCCTCTACGAGCAGTACTTC. Protein: CASSSVSGTSGLYEQYF.